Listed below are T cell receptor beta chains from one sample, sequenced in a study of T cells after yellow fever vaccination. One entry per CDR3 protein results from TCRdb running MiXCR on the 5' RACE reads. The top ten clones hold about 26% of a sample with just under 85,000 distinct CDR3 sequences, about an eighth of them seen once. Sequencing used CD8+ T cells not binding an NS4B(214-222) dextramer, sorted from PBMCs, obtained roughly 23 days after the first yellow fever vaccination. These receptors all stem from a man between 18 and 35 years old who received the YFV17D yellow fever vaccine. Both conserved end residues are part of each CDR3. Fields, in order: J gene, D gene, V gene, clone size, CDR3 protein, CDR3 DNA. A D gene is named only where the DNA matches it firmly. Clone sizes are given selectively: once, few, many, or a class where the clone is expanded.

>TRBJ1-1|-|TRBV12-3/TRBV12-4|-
CASLPGWAGTEAFF
TGTGCCAGTCTACCAGGTTGGGCCGGCACTGAAGCTTTCTTT
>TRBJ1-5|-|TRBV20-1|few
CSARPRGQGNQPQHF
TGCAGTGCTAGACCCAGGGGTCAGGGCAATCAGCCCCAGCATTTT
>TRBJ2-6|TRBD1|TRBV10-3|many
CAISGTGGPGANVLTF
TGTGCCATCAGTGGAACAGGGGGACCTGGGGCCAACGTCCTGACTTTC
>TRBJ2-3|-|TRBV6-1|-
CASSTPRDGGPDTQYF
TGTGCCAGCAGCACCCCCCGGGACGGGGGGCCAGATACGCAGTATTTT
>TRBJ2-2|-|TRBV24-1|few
CATSDFGGNTGELFF
TGTGCCACCAGTGATTTTGGGGGGAACACCGGGGAGCTGTTTTTT
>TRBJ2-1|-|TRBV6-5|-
CASSYIGGDEQFF
TGTGCCAGCAGTTACATAGGGGGGGATGAGCAGTTCTTC
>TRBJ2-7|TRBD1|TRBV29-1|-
CSVEVNGQGPYEQYF
TGCAGCGTTGAAGTCAATGGACAGGGCCCCTACGAGCAGTACTTC
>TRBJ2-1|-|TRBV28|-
CASRDSSGNEQFF
TGTGCCAGCAGAGACAGTAGTGGCAATGAGCAGTTCTTC
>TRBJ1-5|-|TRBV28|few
CASRTSNQPQHF
TGTGCCAGCAGAACTTCTAATCAGCCCCAGCATTTT
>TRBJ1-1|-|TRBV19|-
CATRGTGNTEAFF
TGTGCCACCCGAGGGACGGGGAACACTGAAGCTTTCTTT
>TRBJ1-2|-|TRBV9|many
CASSPEPGHYGYTF
TGTGCCAGCAGCCCCGAGCCGGGACACTATGGCTACACCTTC
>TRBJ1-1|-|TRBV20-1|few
CSASLPGSTEAFF
TGCAGTGCTAGCTTACCAGGGAGCACTGAAGCTTTCTTT
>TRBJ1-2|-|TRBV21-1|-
CASRRDGIGGYTF
TGTGCCAGCAGACGGGACGGGATTGGGGGCTACACCTTC
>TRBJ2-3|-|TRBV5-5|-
CASSLAWPFDPDTQYF
TGTGCCAGCAGCTTGGCTTGGCCATTCGACCCAGATACGCAGTATTTT
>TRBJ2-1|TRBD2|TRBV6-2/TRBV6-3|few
CASSYSTSGRDFGEQFF
TGTGCCAGCAGTTACTCAACTAGCGGCCGGGATTTCGGGGAGCAGTTCTTC
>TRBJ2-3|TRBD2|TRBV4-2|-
CASSQAPGGSTDTQYF
TGTGCCAGCAGCCAAGCACCGGGGGGAAGCACAGATACGCAGTATTTT
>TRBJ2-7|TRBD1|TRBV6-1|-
CASTQGAFYEQYF
TGTGCCAGCACCCAGGGGGCGTTCTACGAGCAGTACTTC
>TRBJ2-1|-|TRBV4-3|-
CASSQDSSSYNEQFF
TGCGCCAGCAGCCAAGATAGTAGCTCCTACAATGAGCAGTTCTTC
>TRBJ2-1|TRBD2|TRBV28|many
CASSFISGGDEQFF
TGTGCCAGCAGTTTCATTAGCGGGGGCGATGAGCAGTTCTTC
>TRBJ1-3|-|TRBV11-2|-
CASSLARGPGNTIYF
TGTGCCAGCAGCTTAGCACGGGGGCCTGGAAACACCATATATTTT
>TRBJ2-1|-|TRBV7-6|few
CASSLSASPYNEQFF
TGTGCCAGCAGCTTATCCGCTTCTCCCTACAATGAGCAGTTCTTC